This TCR beta chain is from a study of blood T cell repertoires in COVID-19. Overall study context: Recovery meant two consecutive negative NP/OP PCR tests, professional clearance, or resolved symptoms.

The CDR3 is 17 amino acids. From germline, CDR1 is ENHRY and CDR2 SYGVKD. Trimming at V came to 0 bases and at J to 3 bases, leaving 11 bases not matched to a gene. This clone appeared once. Method: immunoSEQ multiplex PCR; TCRdb's copy keeps in-frame clones and lacks some. Of about 150,000 clones in the sample, roughly 85% were seen once. Living in 24 US areas, the participants were between roughly 18 and 90 years of age. Cohort placement rested on clinical history that participants reported themselves. The sample taken for sequencing was PBMCs or T cells enriched from blood (not recorded which). The chain combines TRBV10-3 with TRBJ2-7; 7 positions match TRBD1. The TCR was taken from an older woman in a cohort exposed to, infected with or recovered from COVID-19 (not recorded which). The CDR3, as DNA: TGTGCCATCAGTGAGTCGGCAGTAGGACAGGTCGACTACGAGCAGTACTTC. Translating gives CAISESAVGQVDYEQYF.